This T cell receptor beta chain was sequenced in a study of blood T cell repertoires in COVID-19. Per germline, CDR1 GTSNPN and CDR2 SVGIG (reference sequence). Deletions cut 3 bases from V and 1 base from J, with 8 bases between. The CDR3 sequence is 13 residues long. Produced via immunoSEQ multiplex PCR; TCRdb's table is partial and in-frame only. In the table there are around 340,000 clones, about 88% of which are singletons. This clone appeared once. V is TRBV30 and J is TRBJ2-3; maybe TRBD2 (7 bases). This receptor was identified in a woman aged 55-69 years with COVID-19, enrolled during active disease. The sequenced material came from peripheral blood. The CDR3 DNA follows: TGTGCCTGGAGCGGGGGGCGCACAGATACGCAGTATTTT. Amino acid sequence: CAWSGGRTDTQYF.